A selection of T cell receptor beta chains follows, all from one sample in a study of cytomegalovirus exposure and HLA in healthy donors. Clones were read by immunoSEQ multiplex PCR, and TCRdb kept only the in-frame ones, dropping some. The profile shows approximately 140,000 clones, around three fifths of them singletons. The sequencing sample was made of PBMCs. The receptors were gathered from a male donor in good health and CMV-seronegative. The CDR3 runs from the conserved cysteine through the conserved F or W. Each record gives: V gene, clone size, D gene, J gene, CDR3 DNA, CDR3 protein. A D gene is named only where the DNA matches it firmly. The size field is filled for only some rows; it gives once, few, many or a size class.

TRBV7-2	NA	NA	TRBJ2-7	TGTGCCAGCAGCGCTCTACAGGGACCCTACGAGCAGTACTTC	CASSALQGPYEQYF
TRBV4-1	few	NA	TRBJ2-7	TGCGCCAGCAGCCAACTTGGCGGGACTGGGGCCTACGAGCAGTACTTC	CASSQLGGTGAYEQYF
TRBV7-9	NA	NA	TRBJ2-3	TGTGCCTCTTTGGAGGGCTCTAGCACAGATACGCAGTATTTT	CASLEGSSTDTQYF
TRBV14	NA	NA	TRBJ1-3	TGTGCCAGCAGCCAAGTCAGGGCCTCTGGAAACACCATATATTTT	CASSQVRASGNTIYF
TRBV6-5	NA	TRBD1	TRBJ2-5	TGTGCCAGCAGTGGACAGGGCCAAGAGACCCAGTACTTC	CASSGQGQETQYF
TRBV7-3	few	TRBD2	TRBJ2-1	TGTGCCAGCAGCTTATACGGTAGCGGGGGGAATGAGCAGTTCTTC	CASSLYGSGGNEQFF
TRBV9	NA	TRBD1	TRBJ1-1	TGTGCCAGCAGCGTAGGACAAGGGGGCGTTAGTGAAGCTTTCTTT	CASSVGQGGVSEAFF
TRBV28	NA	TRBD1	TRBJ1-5	TGTGCCAGCAGTGCCGGGACAGGCTGGCAGCCCCAGCATTTT	CASSAGTGWQPQHF
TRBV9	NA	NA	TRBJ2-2	TGTGCCAGCAGCGACGGGGGGCTTACCGGGGAGCTGTTTTTT	CASSDGGLTGELFF
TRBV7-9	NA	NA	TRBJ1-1	TGTGCCAGCAGCACTCCCACGGGGAACACTGAAGCTTTCTTT	CASSTPTGNTEAFF
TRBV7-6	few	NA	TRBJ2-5	TGTGCCAGCAGTAGGGCAGGGAAGACCCAGTACTTC	CASSRAGKTQYF
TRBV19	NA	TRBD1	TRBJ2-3	TGTGCCAGTAGTACCTGGACAGGGGGGGCAGATACGCAGTATTTT	CASSTWTGGADTQYF
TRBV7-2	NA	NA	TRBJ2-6	TGTGCCAGCAGTTATACAGGGTACTCTGGGGCCAACGTCCTGACTTTC	CASSYTGYSGANVLTF
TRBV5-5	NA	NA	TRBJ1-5	TGTGCCAGCACCCGGGAAGGGGGTCAATATCAGCCCCAGCATTTT	CASTREGGQYQPQHF
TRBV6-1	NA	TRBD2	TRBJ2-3	TGTGCCAGCAGTCGACTAGCGGGGGATGCAGATACGCAGTATTTT	CASSRLAGDADTQYF
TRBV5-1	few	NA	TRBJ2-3	TGCGCCAGCAGCTCATTACAGGGTTCTACAGATACGCAGTATTTT	CASSSLQGSTDTQYF
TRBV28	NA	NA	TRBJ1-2	TGTGCCAGCAGCGAACCTCTGAGGGGGTATGGCTACACCTTC	CASSEPLRGYGYTF
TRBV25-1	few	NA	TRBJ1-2	TGTGCCAGCAGTGACCAAAATCGGGATGGCTACACCTTC	CASSDQNRDGYTF
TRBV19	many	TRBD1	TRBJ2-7	TGTGCCAGTAGTATAAGGGTCCGGGACAGATCCTACGAGCAGTACTTC	CASSIRVRDRSYEQYF
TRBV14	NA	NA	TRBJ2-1	TGTGCCAGCAGCCAAAGCCTACAGGGAACTAAGAGGAATGAGCAGTTCTTC	CASSQSLQGTKRNEQFF
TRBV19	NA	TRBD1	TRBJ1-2	TGTGCCAGTAGTATGGGGACAGGGGATTATGGCTACACCTTC	CASSMGTGDYGYTF
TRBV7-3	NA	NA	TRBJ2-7	TGTGCCAGCGGGGCGCCCCTCGAGGCCACTACCTACGAGCAGTACTTC	CASGAPLEATTYEQYF
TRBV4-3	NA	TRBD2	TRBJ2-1	TGCGCCAGCAGCCAAGAGCCCCCTAGCGGGGGGGCAGCCTACAATGAGCAGTTCTTC	CASSQEPPSGGAAYNEQFF
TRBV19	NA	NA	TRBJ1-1	TGTGCCACCCAGGGAGGTGTGGAAGCTTTCTTT	CATQGGVEAFF
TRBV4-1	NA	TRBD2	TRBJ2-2	TGCGCCAGCAGACCTAGCGGGGGGTCGATCGGGGAGCTGTTTTTT	CASRPSGGSIGELFF
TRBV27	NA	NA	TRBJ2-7	TGTGCCAGCGCCGCTAGATACGAGCAGTACTTC	CASAARYEQYF
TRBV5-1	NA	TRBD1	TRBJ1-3	TGCGCCAGCAGCTTCCAACAGGGGGCGAGGAGAAACACCATATATTTT	CASSFQQGARRNTIYF